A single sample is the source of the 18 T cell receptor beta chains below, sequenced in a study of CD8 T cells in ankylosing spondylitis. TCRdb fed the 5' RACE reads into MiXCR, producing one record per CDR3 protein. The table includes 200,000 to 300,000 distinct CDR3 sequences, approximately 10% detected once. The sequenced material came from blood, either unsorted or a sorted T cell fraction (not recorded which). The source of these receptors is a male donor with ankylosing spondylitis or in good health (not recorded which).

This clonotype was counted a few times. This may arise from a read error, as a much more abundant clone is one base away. The CDR3 region has the DNA TGTGCCAGCAGCAAGACCGGGACAGCGAACACTGCAGCTTTCTTT. Residues: CASSKTGTANTAAFF. The chain employs TRBV7-9 and TRBJ1-1, with 7 bases lining up with TRBD1. Per germline, CDR1 SEHNR and CDR2 FQNEAQ (reference sequence). This CDR3 region has 15 residues.

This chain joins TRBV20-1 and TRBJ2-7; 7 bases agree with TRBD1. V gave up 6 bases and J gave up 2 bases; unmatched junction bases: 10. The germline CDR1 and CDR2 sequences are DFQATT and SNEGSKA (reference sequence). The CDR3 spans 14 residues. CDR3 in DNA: TGCAGTGCGGGGACAGAGAGGAGCCCCTACGAGCAGTACTTC. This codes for CSAGTERSPYEQYF.

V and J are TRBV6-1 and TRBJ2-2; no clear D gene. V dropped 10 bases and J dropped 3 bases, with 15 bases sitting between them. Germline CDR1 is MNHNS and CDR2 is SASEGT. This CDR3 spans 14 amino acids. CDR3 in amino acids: CATRTPQDTGELFF. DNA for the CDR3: TGTGCCACCAGGACGCCTCAGGACACCGGGGAGCTGTTTTTT.

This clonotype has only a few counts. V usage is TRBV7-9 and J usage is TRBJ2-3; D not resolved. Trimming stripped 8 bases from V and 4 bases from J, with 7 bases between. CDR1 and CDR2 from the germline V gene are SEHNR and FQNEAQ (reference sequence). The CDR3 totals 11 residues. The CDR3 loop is CASAQSDTQYF. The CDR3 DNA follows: TGTGCCAGCGCCCAGTCAGATACGCAGTATTTT.

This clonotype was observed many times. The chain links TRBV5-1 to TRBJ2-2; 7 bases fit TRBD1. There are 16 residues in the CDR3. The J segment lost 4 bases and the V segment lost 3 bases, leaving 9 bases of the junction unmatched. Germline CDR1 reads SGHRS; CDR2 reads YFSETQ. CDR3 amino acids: CASSSTGTRGTGELFF. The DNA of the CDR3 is TGCGCCAGCAGCTCGACAGGGACCAGGGGCACCGGGGAGCTGTTTTTT.

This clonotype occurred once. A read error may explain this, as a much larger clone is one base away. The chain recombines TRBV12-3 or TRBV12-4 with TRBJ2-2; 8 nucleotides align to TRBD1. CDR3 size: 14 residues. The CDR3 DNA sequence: TGTGCCAGCACTTGGACAGGGAAAGCCGGGGAGCTGCTTTTT. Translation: CASTWTGKAGELLF.

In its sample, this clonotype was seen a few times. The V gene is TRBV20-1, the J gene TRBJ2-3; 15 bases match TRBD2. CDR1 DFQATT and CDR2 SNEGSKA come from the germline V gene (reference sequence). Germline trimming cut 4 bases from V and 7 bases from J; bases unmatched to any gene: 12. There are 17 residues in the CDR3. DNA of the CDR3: TGCAGTGCTACTACCATATCCGGACTAGCGGGGGGGCATACGCAGTATTTT. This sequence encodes CSATTISGLAGGHTQYF.

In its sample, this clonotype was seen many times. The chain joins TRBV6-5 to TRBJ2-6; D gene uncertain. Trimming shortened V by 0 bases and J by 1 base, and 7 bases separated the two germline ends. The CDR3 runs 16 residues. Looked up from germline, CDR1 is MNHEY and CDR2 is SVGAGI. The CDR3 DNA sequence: TGTGCCAGCAGTTACTCGAGAGCGTCTGGGGCCAACGTCCTGACTTTC. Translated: CASSYSRASGANVLTF.

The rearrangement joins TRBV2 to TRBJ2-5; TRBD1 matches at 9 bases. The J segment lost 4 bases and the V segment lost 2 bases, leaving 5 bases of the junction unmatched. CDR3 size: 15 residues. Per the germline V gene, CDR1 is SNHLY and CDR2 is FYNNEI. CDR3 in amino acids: CASSELPQGAETQYF. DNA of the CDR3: TGTGCCAGCAGTGAATTGCCACAGGGGGCAGAGACCCAGTACTTC.

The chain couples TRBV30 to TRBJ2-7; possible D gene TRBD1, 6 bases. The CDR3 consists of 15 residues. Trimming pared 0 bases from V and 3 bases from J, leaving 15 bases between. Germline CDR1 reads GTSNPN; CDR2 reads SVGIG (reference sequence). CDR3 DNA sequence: TGTGCCTGGAGTGTACTTTTTGCCAGGGGCTACGAGCAGTACTTC. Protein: CAWSVLFARGYEQYF.

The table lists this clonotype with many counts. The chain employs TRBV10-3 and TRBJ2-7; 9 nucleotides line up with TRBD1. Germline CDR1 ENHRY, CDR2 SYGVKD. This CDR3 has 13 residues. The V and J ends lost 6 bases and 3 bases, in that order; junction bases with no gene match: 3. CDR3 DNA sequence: TGTGCCATCAGCCGGGACAGGGACTACGAGCAGTACTTC. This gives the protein CAISRDRDYEQYF.

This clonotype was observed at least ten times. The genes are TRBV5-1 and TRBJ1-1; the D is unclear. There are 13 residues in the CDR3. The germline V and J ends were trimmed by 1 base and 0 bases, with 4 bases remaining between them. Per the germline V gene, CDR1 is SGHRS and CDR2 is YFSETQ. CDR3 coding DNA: TGCGCCAGCAGCTTGTCCCTGAACACTGAAGCTTTCTTT. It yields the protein CASSLSLNTEAFF.

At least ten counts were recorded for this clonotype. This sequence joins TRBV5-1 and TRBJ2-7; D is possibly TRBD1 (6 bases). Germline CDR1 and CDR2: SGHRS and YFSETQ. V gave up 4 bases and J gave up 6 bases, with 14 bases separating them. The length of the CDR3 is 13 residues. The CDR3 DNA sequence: TGCGCCAGCAGCAGCAAACAGGGCACCGAGCAGTACTTC. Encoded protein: CASSSKQGTEQYF.

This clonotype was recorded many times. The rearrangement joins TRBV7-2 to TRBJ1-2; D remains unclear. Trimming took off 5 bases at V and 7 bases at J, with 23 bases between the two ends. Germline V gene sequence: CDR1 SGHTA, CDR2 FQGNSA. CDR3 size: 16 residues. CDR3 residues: CASSLKMGSTSSGYTF. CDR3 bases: TGTGCCAGCAGCCTCAAGATGGGATCAACCTCCTCTGGCTACACCTTC. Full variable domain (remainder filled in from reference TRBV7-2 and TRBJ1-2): GAGVSQSPSNKVTEKGKDVELRCDPISGHTALYWYRQSLGQGLEFLIYFQGNSAPDKSGLPSDRFSAERTGGSVSTLTIQRTQQEDSAVYLCASSLKMGSTSSGYTFGSGTRLTVV.

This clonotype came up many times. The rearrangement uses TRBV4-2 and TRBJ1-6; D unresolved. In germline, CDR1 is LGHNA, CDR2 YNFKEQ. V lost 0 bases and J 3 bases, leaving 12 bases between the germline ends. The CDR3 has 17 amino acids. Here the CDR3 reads CASSQDGESSYNSPLHF. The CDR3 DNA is TGTGCCAGCAGCCAAGATGGGGAAAGCAGCTATAATTCACCCCTCCACTTT.

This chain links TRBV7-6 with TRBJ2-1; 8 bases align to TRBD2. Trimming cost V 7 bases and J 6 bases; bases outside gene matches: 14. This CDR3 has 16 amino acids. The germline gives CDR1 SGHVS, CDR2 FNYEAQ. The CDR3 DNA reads TGTGCCAGCACCCCGCTGCCGGGAGGGATAAGCAATGAGCAGTTCTTC. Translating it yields CASTPLPGGISNEQFF.

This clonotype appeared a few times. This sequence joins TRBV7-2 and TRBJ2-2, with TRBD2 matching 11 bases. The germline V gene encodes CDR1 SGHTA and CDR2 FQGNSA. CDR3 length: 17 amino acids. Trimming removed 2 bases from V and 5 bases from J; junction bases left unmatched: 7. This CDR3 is CASSLIPASGGTGELFF. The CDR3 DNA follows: TGTGCCAGCAGCTTAATTCCGGCTAGCGGGGGGACCGGGGAGCTGTTTTTT.

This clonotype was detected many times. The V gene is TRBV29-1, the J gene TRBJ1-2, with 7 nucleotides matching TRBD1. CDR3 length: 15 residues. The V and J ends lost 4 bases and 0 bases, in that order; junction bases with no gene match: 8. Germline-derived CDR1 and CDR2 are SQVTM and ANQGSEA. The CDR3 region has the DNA TGCAGCGTTGGGGAGGGGGCAGGCTCTAACTATGGCTACACCTTC. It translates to CSVGEGAGSNYGYTF.